This is a list of T cell receptor beta chains from one sample in a study of blood T cell repertoires in COVID-19. Using immunoSEQ multiplex PCR, the repertoire was profiled, and TCRdb retains in-frame clones only, with some absent. The sample holds roughly 300,000 clones; roughly nine tenths are singletons and the top ten take under 6.5%. Sequenced: peripheral blood. These receptors originate from a man between 18 and 35 years old who had recovered from COVID-19. The CDR3 runs from the conserved cysteine through the conserved F or W. The order of the fields is V gene, clone size, D gene, J gene, CDR3 protein, CDR3 DNA. A D gene is named only where the DNA matches it firmly. Where a row states a size, it is once, few, many or the class of an expanded clone; other rows omit it.

TRBV5-1	few	.	TRBJ1-6	CASSHTGPQWNSPLHF	TGCGCCAGCAGCCATACAGGCCCGCAGTGGAATTCACCCCTCCACTTT
TRBV6-2/TRBV6-3	.	.	TRBJ1-5	CASSPRVNSNQPQHF	TGTGCCAGCAGTCCCAGGGTTAATAGCAATCAGCCCCAGCATTTT
TRBV19	.	.	TRBJ2-7	CASKRQGYHEQYF	TGTGCCAGTAAAAGGCAGGGGTACCACGAGCAGTACTTC
TRBV4-3	.	TRBD2	TRBJ2-5	CASSAGLALKQETQYF	TGCGCCAGCAGCGCGGGACTAGCACTTAAGCAAGAGACCCAGTACTTC
TRBV6-4	.	TRBD2	TRBJ2-3	CASSEASGSTDTQYF	TGTGCCAGCAGTGAGGCTAGCGGGAGCACAGATACGCAGTATTTT
TRBV18	.	.	TRBJ1-2	CASSPNLLQGTF	TGTGCCAGCTCACCAAACCTCCTGCAGGGCACCTTC
TRBV2	.	TRBD1	TRBJ1-6	CASSEGLGTGVGSPLHF	TGTGCCAGCAGTGAAGGGCTTGGGACAGGGGTGGGATCACCCCTCCACTTT
TRBV9	.	TRBD1	TRBJ2-3	CASSEGQGSVDTQYF	TGTGCCAGCAGCGAGGGACAGGGTAGTGTTGATACGCAGTATTTT
TRBV19	.	TRBD2	TRBJ2-1	CASSPGSGAEQFF	TGTGCCAGTAGCCCCGGTAGCGGGGCTGAGCAGTTCTTC
TRBV11-1	.	.	TRBJ2-5	CASSSLGVQETQYF	TGTGCCAGCAGCTCCTTAGGGGTCCAAGAGACCCAGTACTTC
TRBV29-1	.	.	TRBJ2-2	CSVEDRGGNTGELFF	TGCAGCGTTGAAGATAGGGGCGGAAACACCGGGGAGCTGTTTTTT
TRBV6-5	once	TRBD2	TRBJ2-7	CASTLNLAGGYEQYF	TGTGCCAGCACCCTAAATCTAGCGGGAGGTTACGAGCAGTACTTC
TRBV7-3	.	TRBD1	TRBJ2-7	CASSPTGSHEQYF	TGTGCCAGCAGCCCGACAGGGAGCCACGAGCAGTACTTC
TRBV18	.	TRBD2	TRBJ2-5	CASSGTTQETQYF	TGTGCCAGCTCCGGGACTACGCAAGAGACCCAGTACTTC
TRBV6-1	.	TRBD1	TRBJ1-5	CASSAISGTGLFVGNQPQHF	TGTGCCAGCAGTGCCATTTCAGGGACAGGGCTATTCGTAGGCAATCAGCCCCAGCATTTT
TRBV3-1/TRBV3-2	.	TRBD1	TRBJ2-7	CASSQEGGYYEQYF	TGTGCCAGCAGCCAAGAAGGGGGCTATTACGAGCAGTACTTC
TRBV12-3/TRBV12-4	.	.	TRBJ2-1	CASSTYTYNEQFF	TGTGCCAGCAGCACATACACCTACAATGAGCAGTTCTTC
TRBV15	.	.	TRBJ2-6	CATSRGATGANVLTF	TGTGCCACCAGCAGAGGGGCAACTGGGGCCAACGTCCTGACTTTC